The 17 T cell receptor beta chains listed next were all sequenced from one sample in a study of preoperative IRX-2 immunotherapy in early breast cancer. Repertoires were generated with immunoSEQ multiplex PCR, while TCRdb's copy carries only in-frame clones and drops some. The table lists around 40,000 clones, roughly 77% of them singletons. Treatment described: preoperative locoregional IRX-2 cytokine immunotherapy. This specimen consisted of tumor tissue, obtained after IRX-2 immunotherapy. The receptors were sampled from a human donor with breast cancer.

The chain links TRBV11-3 to TRBJ1-2; 8 positions agree with TRBD1. The CDR3 sequence is 15 residues long. The junction had 6 bases not matched to a gene; V was cut back by 4 bases and J by 2 bases. CDR1 is SGHNT and CDR2 is YENEEA in the germline V gene. The CDR3 region has the DNA TGTGCCAGCAGCTCCCAGACAGGGGCAAACTATGGCTACACCTTC. This translates into CASSSQTGANYGYTF.

This chain uses TRBV30 with TRBJ1-1, with D perhaps matching TRBD1 (5 bases). Germline V gene sequence: CDR1 GTSNPN, CDR2 SVGIG (reference sequence). V lost 4 bases, J lost 1 base, and 7 bases lay in between. This CDR3 contains 12 residues. The CDR3, as DNA: TGTGCCTGGACACAGGAGAACACTGAAGCTTTCTTT. It encodes CAWTQENTEAFF.

This clone was recorded a few times. The chain uses TRBV6-8 and TRBJ2-2; no clear D gene. The V gene's germline CDR1 is MNHGY and CDR2 SAAAGT. The CDR3 has 13 amino acids. V was trimmed by 5 bases and J by 6 bases, leaving 10 bases between them. This CDR3 is CASSARVPGELFF. CDR3 bases: TGTGCCAGCAGTGCTAGGGTCCCCGGGGAGCTGTTTTTT.

This chain uses TRBV6-9 with TRBJ1-5; D unresolved. This CDR3 contains 17 residues. Germline V CDR1 and CDR2: MNHGY, SVAAGI. The V end was cut by 8 bases, the J end by 0 bases, with 20 bases between. The CDR3 nucleotides are TGTGCCAGCCGCCTTCGAGATACGGATTATAGCAATCAGCCCCAGCATTTT. Translating gives CASRLRDTDYSNQPQHF.

This clone was seen once. V and J are TRBV25-1 and TRBJ1-1, with D perhaps TRBD1 (6 bases). This CDR3 is 13 amino acids long. The germline V gene has CDR1 MGHDK and CDR2 SYGVNS. The V and J ends lost 5 bases and 4 bases respectively, with 11 bases between them. The CDR3 sequence is CASSTPGATEAFF. CDR3 in DNA: TGTGCCAGCAGTACCCCAGGGGCCACTGAAGCTTTCTTT.

The chain joins TRBV5-1 to TRBJ2-3; 8 positions match TRBD2. This CDR3 is 15 amino acids long. Trimming at V came to 5 bases and at J to 2 bases, leaving 7 bases not matched to a gene. Germline lookup yields CDR1 SGHRS and CDR2 YFSETQ. CDR3: CASRQALAVTDTQYF. CDR3 DNA sequence: TGCGCCAGCAGGCAAGCACTAGCGGTCACAGATACGCAGTATTTT.

The chain employs TRBV19 and TRBJ2-5, with TRBD2 as a possible D gene (5 bases). This CDR3 region has 12 residues. The V end lost 3 bases, the J end lost 5 bases, and 7 bases lay between the germline ends. Germline CDR1 is LNHDA and CDR2 is SQIVND (reference sequence). The CDR3, as DNA: TGTGCCAGTAGTATCCGAGGGGAGACCCAGTACTTC. Amino acid sequence: CASSIRGETQYF.

V is TRBV6-8 and J is TRBJ2-7; tentatively, D is TRBD1 (8 bases). V lost 9 bases, J lost 5 bases, and 23 bases lay in between. CDR1 and CDR2 from the germline V gene are MNHGY and SAAAGT. The CDR3 totals 15 residues. This chain's CDR3 is CASAAGAGGLDEQYF. CDR3 nucleotides: TGTGCCAGTGCGGCGGGGGCAGGGGGCCTCGACGAGCAGTACTTC.

The chain carries TRBV10-2 and TRBJ2-2; tentative D call: TRBD2 (5 bases). The CDR3 totals 13 residues. Per the germline V gene, CDR1 is WSHSY and CDR2 is SAAADI. Deletions cut 6 bases from V and 7 bases from J, with 12 bases between. The CDR3 is CASRARGIGELFF. DNA of the CDR3: TGCGCCAGCAGAGCTCGGGGAATCGGGGAGCTGTTTTTT.

The gene calls are TRBV19 and TRBJ1-2; D is unclear. V was trimmed by 0 bases and J by 8 bases, leaving 13 bases between them. The CDR3 spans 14 residues. Germline CDR1 reads LNHDA; CDR2 reads SQIVND (reference sequence). The CDR3 region is CASSIEAGIAGYTF. CDR3 DNA: TGTGCCAGTAGTATAGAGGCAGGCATCGCGGGCTACACCTTC.

The V and J genes are TRBV23-1 and TRBJ2-1; no definite D call. TRBV23-1 falls under the ORF class, with uncertain function. Trimming took 11 bases from V and 8 from J, leaving 19 bases between them. There are 13 residues in the CDR3. The CDR3: CAWLTLNFDEQFF. CDR3 DNA sequence: TGCGCCTGGTTGACTTTGAATTTCGATGAGCAGTTCTTC.

Note on this clone: The read gets to within 1 residue of the CDR3 end, and the germline J gene fills in the rest. The V gene is TRBV11-3, the J gene TRBJ2-5, with D perhaps matching TRBD2 (6 bases). Looked up from germline, CDR1 is SGHNT and CDR2 is YENEEA. With 1 base removed from V and 6 bases from J, the gap between germline ends came to 15 bases. This CDR3 has 15 residues. This CDR3 reads CASSLVSGEAKTQYF. CDR3 DNA (partial): TGTGCCAGCAGCTTAGTATCGGGAGAAGCGAAGACCCAGTAC.

The rearrangement links TRBV6-8 to TRBJ2-1; perhaps TRBD2 as D (7 bases). V gave up 7 bases and J gave up 1 base, with 11 bases separating them. The CDR3 spans 14 residues. The germline CDR1 and CDR2 sequences are MNHGY and SAAAGT. CDR3 amino acids: CASMEGGSYNEQFF. CDR3 bases: TGTGCCAGCATGGAGGGGGGGTCCTACAATGAGCAGTTCTTC.

The chain combines TRBV23-1 with TRBJ1-5; D is possibly TRBD1 (5 bases). TRBV23-1 is assigned to the ORF class and has an uncertain function. V was cut by 6 bases and J by 4 bases, with 16 bases left in between. The CDR3 has 15 residues. Here the CDR3 reads CASSQEWQGNQPQHF. In DNA form, the CDR3 reads TGCGCCAGCAGCCAAGAATGGCAGGGAAATCAGCCCCAGCATTTT.

The gene calls are TRBV19 and TRBJ1-4, with TRBD1 identical over 7 bases. V shed 3 bases, J shed 8 bases, and the junction held 3 bases outside the gene matches. Germline V gene data show CDR1 as LNHDA and CDR2 as SQIVND (reference sequence). The CDR3 consists of 13 residues. Written as DNA, the CDR3 is TGTGCCAGTAGTATTCAGGGGGTGGAAAAACTGTTTTTT. Amino acid sequence: CASSIQGVEKLFF.

This clone appeared a few times. The rearrangement links TRBV19 to TRBJ2-1, with 8 bases that match TRBD2. Per germline, CDR1 LNHDA and CDR2 SQIVND (reference sequence). The CDR3 loop spans 15 amino acids. With V trimmed by 5 bases and J by 6 bases, 9 bases remained unmatched. The DNA for the CDR3 is TGTGCCAGTAGTCCCCGGACTAGCCCCACCAATGAGCAGTTCTTC. It yields the protein CASSPRTSPTNEQFF.

Regarding this clone: The sample has other DNA sequences that encode this CDR3 too. This chain joins TRBV19 and TRBJ1-6, with TRBD1 as a possible D gene (5 bases). The CDR3 sequence is 12 residues long. Per the germline V gene, CDR1 is LNHDA and CDR2 is SQIVND (reference sequence). Between the trimmed V and J ends, which lost 11 bases and 7 bases, there was a span of 12 bases. The CDR3 region is CASGTGNSPLHF. The CDR3 DNA is TGTGCCTCGGGGACGGGGAATTCACCCCTCCACTTT. Complete variable domain (other parts from reference TRBV19 and TRBJ1-6): DGGITQSPKYLFRKEGQNVTLSCEQNLNHDAMYWYRQDPGQGLRLIYYSQIVNDFQKGDIAEGYSVSREKKESFPLTVTSAQKNPTAFYLCASGTGNSPLHFGNGTRLTVT.